These T cell receptor beta chains were read from a single sample in a study of response to subunit inactivated influenza vaccine. One entry per CDR3 protein results from TCRdb running MiXCR on the RT-PCR reads. The sample yields about 310,000 distinct CDR3 sequences, about a fifth seen once. This specimen consisted of PBMCs from blood, obtained 21 months after vaccination. The receptors stem from a man between 50 and 69 years old who received an inactivated influenza vaccine. The conserved cysteine and the conserved F or W are not part of the CDR3 here. Clone size is stated in some rows and not others, as once, few, many or a class when expanded.

size: .
V: TRBV20-1
J: TRBJ2-7
CDR3: SASPPTRSYEQY

size: .
V: TRBV11-2
J: TRBJ2-7
CDR3: ASSQMYYEQY

size: few
V: TRBV28
J: TRBJ1-2
CDR3: ASNPRDIWAYGYT

size: many
V: TRBV12-3/TRBV12-4
J: TRBJ1-2
CDR3: ASSFYFGTGWAANYGYT

size: .
V: TRBV6-2/TRBV6-3
J: TRBJ2-2
CDR3: ASSPANTGELF

size: many
V: TRBV19
J: TRBJ2-5
CDR3: ASGEQGGETQY

size: .
V: TRBV12-3/TRBV12-4
J: TRBJ2-7
CDR3: ASSRSRHEQY

size: .
V: TRBV4-1
J: TRBJ2-1
CDR3: ASSQDMSEQF

size: many
V: TRBV29-1
J: TRBJ1-1
CDR3: SDRQPPMNTEAF

size: .
V: TRBV20-1
J: TRBJ2-1
CDR3: SARDLRLERNEQF

size: few
V: TRBV29-1
J: TRBJ1-2
CDR3: SVDTGNYGYT

size: .
V: TRBV29-1
J: TRBJ2-1
CDR3: SALVSTNEQF

size: many
V: TRBV20-1
J: TRBJ1-2
CDR3: SQRGGPTHGYT

size: few
V: TRBV5-4
J: TRBJ2-3
CDR3: ASSLGGRGLADTQY